The 22 T cell receptor beta chains given below trace back to one sample, sequenced in a study of T cells expressing NK-cell markers. With the 5' RACE reads reprocessed, TCRdb shows one record per CDR3 protein and no DNA. Recorded here are some 140,000 distinct CDR3 sequences; the top ten clones represent more than 35%. The material sequenced was blood T cells: a sorted CD56 or NKG2C T cell subset, CD4+ or CD8+ T cells, or bulk PBMC T cells (not recorded which). All receptors derive from a woman in her fifties or sixties in good health.

This chain links TRBV6-6 with TRBJ2-1; TCRdb reports TRBD1, a call that lacks DNA to check it against. This CDR3 is 15 amino acids long. Germline CDR1 MNHNY, CDR2 SVGAGI (reference sequence). The CDR3 sequence: CASAGTGRVLNEQFF.

This chain links TRBV29-1 with TRBJ2-3; TCRdb gives TRBD1 as the D gene, but with no DNA this cannot be confirmed. The CDR3 consists of 17 residues. From germline, CDR1 is SQVTM and CDR2 ANQGSEA. The CDR3 loop reads CSVQDLDRGYSTDTQYF.

The J gene is TRBJ2-3, the V gene TRBV10-3; as DNA is missing, the TRBD2 call by TCRdb cannot be tested. Looked up from germline, CDR1 is ENHRY and CDR2 is SYGVKD. This CDR3 is 18 amino acids long. The CDR3 protein is CAITSRERSLTSTDTQYF.

This chain connects TRBV10-3 to TRBJ2-7; TCRdb's D call of TRBD2 is untestable without DNA. Germline CDR1 ENHRY, CDR2 SYGVKD. This CDR3 spans 15 amino acids. This CDR3 is CAISELGLAGDEQYF.

V usage is TRBV6-5 and J usage is TRBJ1-3; TCRdb picks TRBD1, but there is no DNA to check that call. The germline V gene has CDR1 MNHEY and CDR2 SVGAGI. This CDR3 is built from 15 residues. The chain's CDR3 is CASSLQSGTVHTIYF.

The chain joins TRBV3-1 to TRBJ1-5. CDR1 and CDR2 (germline): LGHDT, YNNKEL (reference sequence). CDR3 length equals 15 residues. CDR3 residues: CASSQGHGGGQPQHF.

The genes are TRBV5-1 and TRBJ2-1; TCRdb picks TRBD2, but there is no DNA to check that call. In germline, CDR1 is SGHRS, CDR2 YFSETQ. The CDR3 extends over 16 amino acids. CDR3 loop: CASSLTASGWGNEQFF.

This chain uses TRBV20-1 with TRBJ2-5; with no DNA, the TCRdb D assignment of TRBD2 cannot be verified. CDR1 is DFQATT, CDR2 SNEGSKA, per germline (reference sequence). CDR3 length: 16 amino acids. The CDR3 spells CSASEGSGAHQETQYF.

V usage is TRBV25-1 and J usage is TRBJ2-1; lacking DNA, the TRBD2 call made by TCRdb goes unchecked. The germline gives CDR1 MGHDK, CDR2 SYGVNS. The CDR3 consists of 13 residues. The CDR3 spells CASLAESYNEQFF.

This chain connects TRBV19 to TRBJ1-5. CDR3 size: 14 residues. Germline CDR1 reads LNHDA; CDR2 reads SQIVND (reference sequence). The CDR3 sequence: CASRSFSAGQPQHF. Looking up the rest from reference TRBV19 and TRBJ1-5 gives the full variable domain: DGGITQSPKYLFRKEGQNVTLSCEQNLNHDAMYWYRQDPGQGLRLIYYSQIVNDFQKGDIAEGYSVSREKKESFPLTVTSAQKNPTAFYLCASRSFSAGQPQHFGDGTRLSIL.

This rearrangement joins TRBV19 to TRBJ2-1; the TCRdb D gene call, TRBD1, has no DNA to confirm it. The CDR3 loop spans 15 amino acids. Germline CDR1 and CDR2: LNHDA and SQIVND (reference sequence). CDR3 sequence reads: CASSMGSGGRNEQFF.

The genes are TRBV11-2 and TRBJ2-7; TCRdb designates TRBD1, a call that cannot be tested without DNA. There are 16 residues in the CDR3. CDR1 is SGHAT and CDR2 is FQNNGV in the germline V gene. CDR3: CASSWRGRQSSYEQYF.

CDR3 protein: CASMGAHQETQYF. This rearrangement joins TRBV5-1 to TRBJ2-5; without DNA, the TCRdb call of TRBD1 cannot be checked. The germline gives CDR1 SGHRS, CDR2 YFSETQ. The CDR3 is 13 residues long.

The chain combines TRBV12-3 or TRBV12-4 with TRBJ2-3; TCRdb's D gene call, TRBD1, goes unchecked for lack of DNA. This CDR3 is 17 amino acids long. The CDR3 loop is CASSSPLAGLHTDTQYF.

This chain connects TRBV29-1 to TRBJ2-1. The CDR3 is 11 amino acids. In germline, CDR1 is SQVTM, CDR2 ANQGSEA. CDR3 sequence: CSVEDQYEQFF.

The chain has TRBV27 and TRBJ2-1; TCRdb's D call, TRBD2, is unchecked because there is no DNA. Germline CDR1 and CDR2: MNHEY and SMNVEV (reference sequence). The CDR3 is 16 amino acids. The CDR3 here is CASSLHGTSLYNEQFF.

The chain links TRBV14 to TRBJ1-1; TCRdb's D call, TRBD1, is unchecked because there is no DNA. The CDR3 sequence is 17 residues long. Germline values: CDR1 SGHDN, CDR2 FVKESK. The chain's CDR3 is CASSQLPGSGLNTEAFF.

V is TRBV4-1 and J is TRBJ1-5. The CDR3 runs to 13 residues. Per the germline V gene, CDR1 is MGHRA and CDR2 is YSYEKL. The CDR3 loop is CASSIGVDQPQHF.

The chain employs TRBV5-6 and TRBJ2-1; TCRdb's assignment of TRBD1 cannot be checked, as there is no DNA. CDR3 size: 13 residues. Germline V CDR1 and CDR2: SGHDT, YYEEEE. The CDR3 region is CASSWDRGLEQFF.

The gene calls are TRBV11-2 and TRBJ2-1; TCRdb selects TRBD1, and the lack of DNA leaves this call unchecked. Germline V gene sequence: CDR1 SGHAT, CDR2 FQNNGV. CDR3 length equals 17 residues. CDR3: CASSIQPSAPAYNEQFF.

This chain connects TRBV13 to TRBJ1-6; lacking DNA, the TRBD1 call made by TCRdb goes unchecked. The germline V gene has CDR1 PRHDT and CDR2 FYEKMQ (reference sequence). This CDR3 has 12 amino acids. CDR3 in amino acids: CASSLERGPLHF.

J is TRBJ2-2 and V is TRBV10-3; TCRdb's D call of TRBD1 is untestable without DNA. The CDR3 spans 16 residues. CDR1 ENHRY and CDR2 SYGVKD come from the germline V gene. CDR3: CAISDGTERYTGELFF.